This T cell receptor beta chain appears in the sequencing data of a study of Graves' ophthalmopathy and Graves' hyperthyroidism. The V gene's germline CDR1 is DFQATT and CDR2 SNEGSKA (reference sequence). J lost 7 bases, V lost 3 bases, and 5 bases had no gene match. The length of the CDR3 is 13 residues. The study amplified TCR beta CDR3 regions using RNA transcripts. HTBI-primed first-round RT-PCR preceded second-round multiplex PCR. TCRdb itself ran the multiplex PCR reads through MiXCR, one entry per CDR3 protein. The table lists about 500,000 distinct CDR3 sequences, around 14% of them singletons. This clonotype has at least ten counts.

This chain links TRBV20-1 with TRBJ2-2; TRBD2 agrees at 7 bases. The sequence came from a woman in her thirties with Graves' ophthalmopathy. Sequencing input: blood. The CDR3 DNA is TGCAGTGCTAGTGGGAGGGCCGACGGGGAGCTGTTTTTT. Residues: CSASGRADGELFF.